Sequencing of this T cell receptor (beta chain) was carried out in a study of PD-1 blockade in mismatch repair-deficient tumors. About the research overall: All were previously treated, progressing patients with around eleven mismatch repair-deficient cancer types.

Whole-study findings and limits: Rapid post-treatment expansion, then contraction, generally preceding radiologic response, marked tumor-resident clones.

This clone was seen more than once but under ten times. Its antigen is as yet unknown. V was cut by 1 base and J by 3 bases, with 11 bases left in between. The CDR3 totals 14 residues. Germline CDR1 SGHRS, CDR2 YFSETQ. TCRdb's table, derived via immunoSEQ multiplex PCR, lists solely in-frame clones and lacks some. The table lists some 19,000 clones, around 80% of them singletons. The chain combines TRBV5-1 with TRBJ2-7; TRBD1 is a possible D gene (7 bases). Sequenced material: PBMCs, taken 52 weeks after starting pembrolizumab. The TCR comes from an adult with mismatch repair-deficient cancer. The CDR3, as DNA: TGCGCCAGCAGCTTGTCCCAGGGGGGCTACGAGCAGTACTTC. Translation gives CASSLSQGGYEQYF.